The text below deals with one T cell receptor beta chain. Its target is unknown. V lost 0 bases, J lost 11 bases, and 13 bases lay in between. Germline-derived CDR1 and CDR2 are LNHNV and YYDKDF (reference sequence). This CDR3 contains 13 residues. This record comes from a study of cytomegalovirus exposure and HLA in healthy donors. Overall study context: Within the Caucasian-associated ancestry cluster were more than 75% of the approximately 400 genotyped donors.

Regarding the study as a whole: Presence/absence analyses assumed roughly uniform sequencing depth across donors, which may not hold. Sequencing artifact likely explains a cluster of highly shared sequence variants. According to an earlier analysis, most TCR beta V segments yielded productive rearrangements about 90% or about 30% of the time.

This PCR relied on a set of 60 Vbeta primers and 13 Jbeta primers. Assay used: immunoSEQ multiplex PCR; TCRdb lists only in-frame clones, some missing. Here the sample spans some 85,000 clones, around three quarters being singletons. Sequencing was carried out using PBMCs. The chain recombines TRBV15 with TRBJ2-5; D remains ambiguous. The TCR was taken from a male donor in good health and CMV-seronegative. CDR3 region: CATSREPLLEQYF. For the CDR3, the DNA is TGTGCCACCAGCAGAGAACCTCTCCTGGAGCAGTACTTC.